This TCR beta chain is from a study of T cells in Graves' hyperthyroidism and ophthalmopathy. Study-wide findings and caveats: Ophthalmopathy got predicted by the model a median approximately 6.4 months before its onset. A model of 13 V-J pairs discriminated ophthalmopathy from stable hyperthyroidism.

Concerning this clonotype: What it recognizes is unknown. The junction departs from the called germline gene at one end, perhaps through a read error.

RNA transcripts served as the template for amplifying TCR beta CDR3 regions. An initial round of RT-PCR targeting the TCR CDR3 relied on the HTBI primer set. TCRdb redid the calling of the multiplex PCR reads with MiXCR, one entry per CDR3 protein. The table records almost 600,000 distinct CDR3 sequences, approximately 15% of them present only once. Germline values: CDR1 WSHSY, CDR2 SAAADI. The CDR3 is made up of 16 amino acids. The blood sample predates any ophthalmopathy symptoms, coming from first hyperthyroidism diagnosis. Fresh peripheral blood, under 11 ml, yielded the PBMCs. The V and J genes are TRBV10-2 and TRBJ2-1, with 7 bases identical to TRBD2. Sequenced: blood. The sequence came from a woman in her thirties with Graves' hyperthyroidism that later progressed to Graves' ophthalmopathy. In DNA, the CDR3 is TGCGCCAGCCGGGGAGAACGCGGGAGCACCTACAATGGGCAGTTCTTC. This encodes CASRGERGSTYNGQFF.